The 26 T cell receptor beta chains below come from one sample, sequenced in a study of tumor and adjacent non-tumor tissue in lung cancer. A modified ARM-PCR protocol with three rounds of nested PCR amplified TCRbeta. Each CDR3 protein is one row after TCRdb ran MiXCR on the multiplex PCR reads. The profile covers some 97,000 distinct CDR3 sequences, with over 55% appearing a single time and roughly a fifth taken by the ten largest. The template was RNA from unsorted bulk tissue. Distant lung tissue was collected more than 3 cm away from the tumor edge. The sequencing input was distant non-tumor lung tissue. These receptors all stem from a man under 40 with non-small cell lung cancer.

As concerns this clonotype: Compared with germline, one end of the junction differs, possibly owing to a read error. The chain has TRBV20-1 and TRBJ2-2; D is perhaps TRBD1 or TRBD2 (5 bases each). The CDR3 contains 16 residues. Looked up from germline, CDR1 is DFQATT and CDR2 is SNEGSKA (reference sequence). The CDR3 protein is CSARDLRGYRDGDLFF. CDR3 DNA: TGCAGTGCTAGAGATCTTCGGGGCTACCGGGACGGGGACCTGTTCTTT.

This clonotype was counted at least ten times. As DNA, the CDR3 is TGTGCCAGCAGTTCAACAGGGGCTTCTTACAATGAGCAGTTCTTC. Protein sequence: CASSSTGASYNEQFF. The gene calls are TRBV6-2 or TRBV6-3 and TRBJ2-1, with 7 bases lining up with TRBD1. This CDR3 has 15 amino acids. In germline, CDR1 is MNHEY, CDR2 SVGEGT. V was pared by 4 bases and J by 4 bases, with 7 bases of the junction left unmatched.

CDR3 coding DNA: TGTGCCAGCAGTTACTACGGCAGCACAGATACGCAGTATTTT. Amino acid sequence: CASSYYGSTDTQYF. This chain connects TRBV6-2 or TRBV6-3 to TRBJ2-3, with no clear D. V gave up 1 base and J gave up 0 bases, with 5 bases separating them. CDR3 length: 14 residues. Per germline, CDR1 MNHEY and CDR2 SVGEGT.

This clonotype has only a few counts. The chain joins TRBV7-9 to TRBJ2-7, with D possibly being TRBD1 (6 bases). There are 14 residues in the CDR3. CDR1 SEHNR and CDR2 FQNEAQ come from the germline V gene (reference sequence). Trimming took off 7 bases at V and 7 bases at J, with 20 bases between the two ends. CDR3 DNA sequence: TGTGCCAGCACCGCCCGGGACAAGGAGGAGGAGCAGTACTTC. As protein: CASTARDKEEEQYF.

A few counts support this clonotype. The rearrangement uses TRBV7-8 and TRBJ2-4, with 7 positions matching TRBD1. This CDR3 contains 12 residues. Germline trimming cut 5 bases from V and 13 bases from J; bases unmatched to any gene: 8. Germline values: CDR1 SGHVS, CDR2 FQNEAQ. The CDR3 bases are TGTGCCAGCAGCCAACACAGGGGAGACCAGTACTTC. Protein: CASSQHRGDQYF.

This clonotype was seen ten or more times. The chain combines TRBV11-2 with TRBJ1-4; 9 positions match TRBD1. After removal of 5 bases from V and 9 bases from J, the junction contained 10 bases not matched to a gene. This CDR3 is 15 amino acids long. Germline V gene lookup returns CDR1 SGHAT and CDR2 FQNNGV. In DNA form, the CDR3 reads TGTGCCAGCAGCGACACAGGGGGCACGGGGAAAAAACTGTTTTTT. Residues: CASSDTGGTGKKLFF.

A word on this clonotype: Here the CDR3 omits its conserved ending phenylalanine or tryptophan, so a read error is the likely source. The V gene is TRBV29-1, the J gene TRBJ2-7; D is unclear. The V end was cut by 3 bases, the J end by 3 bases, with 9 bases between. The CDR3 contains 12 residues. The germline V gene encodes CDR1 SQVTM and CDR2 ANQGSEA. The chain's CDR3 is CSVDGNNYEQYL. The CDR3 nucleotides are TGCAGCGTTGACGGTAACAACTACGAGCAGTACTTA.

The V call is TRBV2, the J call TRBJ2-1; no definite D call. Trimming cost V 4 bases and J 5 bases, with 9 bases left between them. Germline CDR1 and CDR2: SNHLY and FYNNEI. The CDR3 contains 13 residues. The CDR3 sequence: CASSVSHDNEQFF. The CDR3 DNA sequence: TGTGCCAGCAGTGTAAGTCACGACAATGAGCAGTTCTTC. Supplemented by reference TRBV2 and TRBJ2-1, the full variable domain reads EPEVTQTPSHQVTQMGQEVILRCVPISNHLYFYWYRQILGQKVEFLVSFYNNEISEKSEIFDDQFSVERPDGSNFTLKIRSTKLEDSAMYFCASSVSHDNEQFFGPGTRLTVL.

This clonotype was recorded a few times. The rearrangement uses TRBV25-1 and TRBJ2-2, with 7 positions matching TRBD1. This CDR3 is built from 16 residues. The V gene's germline CDR1 is MGHDK and CDR2 SYGVNS. The V segment lost 4 bases and the J segment 2 bases; nucleotides outside the gene matches: 7. CDR3: CASSVPGQTNTGELFF. For the CDR3, the DNA is TGTGCCAGCAGTGTTCCGGGACAGACTAACACCGGGGAGCTGTTTTTT.

To note about this clonotype: Given a much more abundant clone one base away, this may be a read error. V and J are TRBV4-2 and TRBJ1-5; D ambiguous. Trimming took 1 base from V and 4 from J, leaving 11 bases between them. The CDR3 is 15 residues long. The germline V gene encodes CDR1 LGHNA and CDR2 YNFKEQ. CDR3: CASSQGEEGNQPQHF. The DNA of the CDR3 is TGTGCCAGCAGCCAAGGGGAGGAGGGAAATCAGCCCCAGCATTTT.

Note on this clonotype: A much larger clone differs by one base, so this may be a read error. This chain joins TRBV12-3 or TRBV12-4 and TRBJ1-5; D may be TRBD1 (5 bases). The ends were cut back, 2 bases at V and 7 bases at J, with 15 bases in the middle. The CDR3 has 15 residues. The CDR3 reads CASSLSGGGRQPQHF. For the CDR3, the DNA is TGTGCCAGCAGTTTATCGGGTGGGGGGAGACAGCCCCAGCATTTT.

This clonotype was observed a handful of times. A much larger clone differs from this one at a single base, so this may be a read error. This chain uses TRBV29-1 with TRBJ2-1; D gene ambiguous. This CDR3 region has 11 residues. Germline lookup yields CDR1 SQVTM and CDR2 ANQGSEA. The CDR3 loop reads CSAESLPVEVF. The DNA for the CDR3 is TGCAGCGCTGAAAGTCTACCGGTTGAGGTCTTC.

This clonotype was detected only a few times. The chain recombines TRBV11-2 with TRBJ1-2; D is unresolved. The ends were cut back, 5 bases at V and 4 bases at J, with 8 bases in the middle. Germline loops: CDR1 SGHAT, CDR2 FQNNGV. This CDR3 comprises 12 residues. The DNA for the CDR3 is TGTGCCAGCAGCGTCGGGCTCTATGGCTACACCTTC. This codes for CASSVGLYGYTF. The full variable domain, rest sourced from reference TRBV11-2 and TRBJ1-2, is EAGVAQSPRYKIIEKRQSVAFWCNPISGHATLYWYQQILGQGPKLLIQFQNNGVVDDSQLPKDRFSAERLKGVDSTLKIQPAKLEDSAVYLCASSVGLYGYTFGSGTRLTVV.

This chain connects TRBV11-3 to TRBJ2-5; no definite D call. The CDR3 contains 15 residues. Between the trimmed V and J ends, which lost 1 base and 5 bases, there was a span of 14 bases. The germline V gene has CDR1 SGHNT and CDR2 YENEEA. DNA for the CDR3: TGTGCCAGCAGCTTAGCCCGGGCTAGACATGAGACCCAGTACTTC. Its protein is CASSLARARHETQYF.

This chain uses TRBV7-3 with TRBJ2-2, with D possibly TRBD2 on 7 matching bases. V dropped 1 base and J dropped 5 bases, with 14 bases sitting between them. Germline CDR1 reads SGHTA; CDR2 reads FQGTGA. The CDR3 contains 16 residues. CDR3 nucleotides: TGTGCCAGCAGCTTAATGCCGGGGGGCAAGACCGGGGAGCTGTTTTTT. This gives the protein CASSLMPGGKTGELFF.

On this clonotype itself: This may be a read error, as it is one base from a much larger clone. This sequence joins TRBV24-1 and TRBJ2-7; TRBD1 aligns across 8 bases. V lost 6 bases, J lost 3 bases, and 6 bases stayed unmatched. The CDR3 is 14 residues long. Germline V CDR1 and CDR2: KGHDR, SFDVKD. The CDR3 coding sequence is TGTGCCACCAGTAACGGACAGGGCTACTACGAGCAGTACTTC. It yields the protein CATSNGQGYYEQYF.

This sequence joins TRBV10-3 and TRBJ2-7; D not resolved. The CDR3 is 12 residues long. The V gene's germline CDR1 is ENHRY and CDR2 SYGVKD. V was trimmed by 4 bases and J by 3 bases, leaving 7 bases between them. CDR3: CAISGRLYEQYF. The CDR3 region has the DNA TGTGCCATCAGTGGCAGGCTCTACGAGCAGTACTTC.

Turning to this clonotype: The CDR3 does not close with the conserved phenylalanine or tryptophan, likely indicating a read error. The rearrangement links TRBV11-3 to TRBJ2-1; TRBD2 matches at 13 bases. The CDR3 totals 17 residues. Germline CDR1 is SGHNT and CDR2 is YENEEA. In nucleotides, the CDR3 is TGTGCCAGCAGCTCACTAGCGGGAGGGGCTCTATTCAATAAGCAGTTCCTC. It is translated as CASSSLAGGALFNKQFL.

Remarks on this clonotype: A much larger clone is a single base away; this may be a read error. The chain carries TRBV24-1 and TRBJ2-3; possibly TRBD1 for D (6 bases). V was trimmed by 11 bases and J by 2 bases, leaving 19 bases between them. The CDR3 runs to 15 residues. Germline CDR1 is KGHDR and CDR2 is SFDVKD. In DNA, the CDR3 is TGTGCCATCAGCTCCGGGACAACGGTCACAGATACGCAGTATTTT. Translation: CAISSGTTVTDTQYF.

For this clonotype: The germline gene is not matched at one end of the junction; a read error may be the cause. The chain has TRBV9 and TRBJ1-6; D gene uncertain. There are 16 residues in the CDR3. Germline assignment: CDR1 SGDLS and CDR2 YYNGEE. The DNA for the CDR3 is TGTGCCAGCAGCGTAGTTCCAGGTCCGGATAATTTACCCCTCCACTTT. Residues: CASSVVPGPDNLPLHF.

Notes on this clonotype: The junction does not match germline at one end; this may be a read error. This chain connects TRBV24-1 to TRBJ2-3; D is unresolved. Looked up from germline, CDR1 is KGHDR and CDR2 is SFDVKD. This CDR3 is 13 amino acids long. The CDR3 DNA reads as TGTGCCACCAGTGAGGGCATGGTGGATATGCAGTATTTT. Translated: CATSEGMVDMQYF.

This clonotype was found many times. This chain links TRBV20-1 with TRBJ2-4; D possibly corresponds to TRBD2 (6 bases). The CDR3 sequence is 13 residues long. Trimming stripped 5 bases from V and 4 bases from J, with 12 bases between. Germline CDR1 and CDR2: DFQATT and SNEGSKA (reference sequence). The DNA of the CDR3 is TGCAGTGCTCCCGACGGGGGTAAAAACATTCAGTACTTC. As protein: CSAPDGGKNIQYF.

The rearrangement uses TRBV20-1 and TRBJ1-1; D is unclear. V was trimmed by 3 bases and J by 5 bases, leaving 19 bases between them. Germline-derived CDR1 and CDR2 are DFQATT and SNEGSKA (reference sequence). CDR3 length: 15 residues. The CDR3 here is CSASGIGRFITEAFF. CDR3 DNA sequence: TGCAGTGCTAGCGGGATAGGGCGTTTTATTACTGAAGCTTTCTTT.

This clonotype was observed many times. The chain couples TRBV10-3 to TRBJ2-2, with D unclear. V lost 3 bases and J lost 6, with 2 bases in between. The CDR3 covers 11 residues. Germline-derived CDR1 and CDR2 are ENHRY and SYGVKD. CDR3 region: CAISESGELFF. As DNA, the CDR3 is TGTGCCATCAGTGAATCCGGGGAGCTGTTTTTT.

This clonotype occurred a few times. The chain joins TRBV23-1 to TRBJ2-7; a weak D match, TRBD1 (6 bases). TRBV23-1 falls under the ORF class, with uncertain function. The CDR3 sequence is 14 residues long. Trimming cost V 6 bases and J 2 bases, with 14 bases left between them. CDR3 nucleotide sequence: TGCGCCAGCAGCCCCGAGACAGGACCCTACGAGCAGTACTTC. Translating it yields CASSPETGPYEQYF.

On this clonotype: Possible read error: a much larger clone is one base away. V gene TRBV6-5 combines with J gene TRBJ2-7; possible D gene TRBD2, 5 bases. There are 13 residues in the CDR3. Per the germline V gene, CDR1 is MNHEY and CDR2 is SVGAGI. The DNA of the CDR3 is TGTGCCAACAGTTACGGGGAGTCCTACGAGCAGTACTTC. Amino acids: CANSYGESYEQYF.